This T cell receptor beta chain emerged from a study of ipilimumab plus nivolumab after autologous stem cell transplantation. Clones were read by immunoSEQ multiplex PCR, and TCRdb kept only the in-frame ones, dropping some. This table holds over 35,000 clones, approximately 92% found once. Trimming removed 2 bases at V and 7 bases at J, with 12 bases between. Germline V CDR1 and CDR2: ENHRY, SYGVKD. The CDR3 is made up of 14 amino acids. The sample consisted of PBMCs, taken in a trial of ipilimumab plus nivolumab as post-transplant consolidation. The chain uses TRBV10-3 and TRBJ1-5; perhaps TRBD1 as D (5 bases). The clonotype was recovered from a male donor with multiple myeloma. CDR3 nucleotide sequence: TGTGCCATCAGTGAGGCAAGGGACTGGCAGCCCCAGCATTTT. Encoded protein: CAISEARDWQPQHF.